Described below is a single TCR beta chain sequence and its context. Study processing details: Reference gene primer amplification gave nucleated cell count estimates. The protocol was immunoSEQ multiplex PCR, while the TCRdb copy is restricted to in-frame clones and leaves out a portion. D and trimming were read from the DNA, whereas the V and J calls and clone size are those reported in that table. The sample shows 200,000 to 250,000 clones, 85% to 90% of them seen only once. The record originates from a study of blood T cell repertoires in COVID-19. The sample consisted of PBMCs or T cells enriched from blood (not recorded which). The clonotype was recovered from a man aged 50-60 years who had been exposed to COVID-19.

This chain's CDR3 is CASSPVGSGVAYEQYF. The CDR3 DNA sequence: TGTGCCAGCAGCCCCGTGGGTAGCGGGGTGGCCTACGAGCAGTACTTC. The chain combines TRBV7-2 with TRBJ2-7; 8 nucleotides align to TRBD2. Germline CDR1 SGHTA, CDR2 FQGNSA. V was pared by 5 bases and J by 2 bases, with 11 bases of the junction left unmatched. The CDR3 has 16 residues.